The entry that follows covers one T cell receptor (beta chain) sequence. This record belongs to a study of control samples from healthy donors and cancer patients. CDR1 and CDR2 from the germline V gene are SGHTA and FQGNSA. The CDR3 runs to 17 residues. V gave up 5 bases and J gave up 5 bases; unmatched junction bases: 8. TCRdb's copy holds only in-frame clones and misses some; the assay was immunoSEQ multiplex PCR. There are 75,000 to 95,000 clones in the sample; less than 90% occur only once, and roughly a tenth lies in the top ten. The specimen sequenced was PBMCs. This chain connects TRBV7-2 to TRBJ2-1; 14 positions match TRBD2. The origin of this receptor is a woman in her fifties or sixties with colorectal cancer. The CDR3 reads CASSARLAGGPNNEQFF. The CDR3 nucleotides read TGTGCCAGCAGCGCCAGACTAGCGGGGGGGCCAAACAATGAGCAGTTCTTC. The variable domain in full, completed from reference TRBV7-2 and TRBJ2-1, reads GAGVSQSPSNKVTEKGKDVELRCDPISGHTALYWYRQSLGQGLEFLIYFQGNSAPDKSGLPSDRFSAERTGGSVSTLTIQRTQQEDSAVYLCASSARLAGGPNNEQFFGPGTRLTVL.